The following is a T cell receptor beta chain sequence with its context. The CDR3 loop spans 14 amino acids. The germline CDR1 and CDR2 sequences are SGHNT and YYREEE (reference sequence). V was pared by 4 bases and J by 3 bases, with 13 bases between. The data originate from a study of early stage breast cancer tumors. Study-level information: Of fewer than 20 invasive breast tumors, fewer than 13 were hormone receptor-positive, HER2-negative. Among approximately 12 ER+/PR+/HER2- tumors, eight were ductal, four lobular.

Clones were read by immunoSEQ multiplex PCR, and TCRdb kept only the in-frame ones, dropping some. The sample contains about 15,000 clones, around 84% of which appear only once. The chain couples TRBV5-4 to TRBJ1-2; D might be TRBD1 (5 bases). Material for sequencing was normal breast tissue next to the tumor. The origin of this receptor is a person aged 30-39 years with breast cancer. Written as DNA, the CDR3 is TGTGCCAGCAGCAGACCGACAGCGGACTATGGCTACACCTTC. It yields the protein CASSRPTADYGYTF.